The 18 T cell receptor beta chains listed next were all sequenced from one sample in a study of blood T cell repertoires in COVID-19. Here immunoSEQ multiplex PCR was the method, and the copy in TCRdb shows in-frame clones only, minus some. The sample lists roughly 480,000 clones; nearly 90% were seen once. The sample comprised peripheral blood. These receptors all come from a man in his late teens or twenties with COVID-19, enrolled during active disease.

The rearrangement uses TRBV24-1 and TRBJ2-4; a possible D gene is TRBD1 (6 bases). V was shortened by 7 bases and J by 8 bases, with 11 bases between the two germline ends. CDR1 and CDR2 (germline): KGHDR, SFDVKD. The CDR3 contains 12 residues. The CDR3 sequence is CATSGQGHIQYF. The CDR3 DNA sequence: TGTGCCACCAGCGGGCAGGGGCACATTCAGTACTTC.

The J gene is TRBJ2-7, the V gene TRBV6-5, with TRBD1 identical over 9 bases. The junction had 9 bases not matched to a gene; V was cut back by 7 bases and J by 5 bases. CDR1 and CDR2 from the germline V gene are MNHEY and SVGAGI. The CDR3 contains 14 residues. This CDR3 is CASTSRDRVHEQYF. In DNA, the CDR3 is TGTGCCAGCACTTCCCGGGACAGGGTACACGAGCAGTACTTC.

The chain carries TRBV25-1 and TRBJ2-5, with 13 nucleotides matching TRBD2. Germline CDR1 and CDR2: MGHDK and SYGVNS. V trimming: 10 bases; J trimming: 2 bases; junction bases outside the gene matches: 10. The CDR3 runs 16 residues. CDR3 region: CATGTSGNWKQETQYF. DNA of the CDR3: TGTGCCACCGGGACTAGCGGGAATTGGAAACAAGAGACCCAGTACTTC. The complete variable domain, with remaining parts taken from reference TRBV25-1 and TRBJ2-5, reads EADIYQTPRYLVIGTGKKITLECSQTMGHDKMYWYQQDPGMELHLIHYSYGVNSTEKGDLSSESTVSRIRTEHFPLTLESARPSHTSQYLCATGTSGNWKQETQYFGPGTRLLVL.

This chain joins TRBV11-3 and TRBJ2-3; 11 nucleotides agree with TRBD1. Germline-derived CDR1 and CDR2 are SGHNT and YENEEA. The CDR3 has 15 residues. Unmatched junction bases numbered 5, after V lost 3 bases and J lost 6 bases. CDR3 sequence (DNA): TGTGCCAGCAGCTTTAGGACAGGGGGCTGGGATACGCAGTATTTT. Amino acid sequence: CASSFRTGGWDTQYF.

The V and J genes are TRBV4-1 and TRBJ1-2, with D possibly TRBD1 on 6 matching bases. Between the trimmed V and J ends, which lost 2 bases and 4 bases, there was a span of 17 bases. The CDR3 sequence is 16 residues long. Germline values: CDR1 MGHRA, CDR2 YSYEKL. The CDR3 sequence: CASSQIGRGRGYGYTF. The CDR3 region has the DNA TGCGCCAGCAGCCAAATCGGTCGGGGCAGGGGCTATGGCTACACCTTC.

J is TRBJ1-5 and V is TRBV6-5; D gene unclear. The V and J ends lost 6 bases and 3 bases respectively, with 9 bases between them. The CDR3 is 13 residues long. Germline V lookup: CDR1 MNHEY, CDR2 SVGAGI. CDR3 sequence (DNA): TGTGCCAGCAGCATGTGGCACAATCAGCCCCAGCATTTT. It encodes CASSMWHNQPQHF.

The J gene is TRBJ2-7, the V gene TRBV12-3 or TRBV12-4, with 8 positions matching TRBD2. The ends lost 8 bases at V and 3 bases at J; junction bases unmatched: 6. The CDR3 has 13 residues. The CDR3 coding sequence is TGTGCCAGCGGCCGGGGGGGAGGCTACGAGCAGTACTTC. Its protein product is CASGRGGGYEQYF.

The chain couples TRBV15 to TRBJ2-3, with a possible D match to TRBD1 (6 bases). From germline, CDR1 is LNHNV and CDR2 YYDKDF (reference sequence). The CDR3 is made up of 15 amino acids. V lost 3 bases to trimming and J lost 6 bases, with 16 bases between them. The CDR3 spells CATSSSRGTGDTQYF. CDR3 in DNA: TGTGCCACCAGCAGTTCTAGGGGAACAGGGGATACGCAGTATTTT.

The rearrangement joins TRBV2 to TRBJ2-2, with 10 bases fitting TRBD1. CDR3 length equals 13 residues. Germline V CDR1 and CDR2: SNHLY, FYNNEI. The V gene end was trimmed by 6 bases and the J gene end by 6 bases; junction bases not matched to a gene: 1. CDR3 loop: CASRGTGAGELFF. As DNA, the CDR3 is TGTGCCAGCAGGGGGACAGGGGCCGGGGAGCTGTTTTTT.

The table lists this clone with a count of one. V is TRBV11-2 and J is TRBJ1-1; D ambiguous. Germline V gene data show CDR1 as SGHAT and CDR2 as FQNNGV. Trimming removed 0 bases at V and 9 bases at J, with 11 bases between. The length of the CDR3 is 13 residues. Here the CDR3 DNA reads TGTGCCAGCAGCTTAGATAGGGAGAGTAAAGCTTTCTTT. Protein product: CASSLDRESKAFF. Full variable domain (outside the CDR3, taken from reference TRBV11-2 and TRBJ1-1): EAGVAQSPRYKIIEKRQSVAFWCNPISGHATLYWYQQILGQGPKLLIQFQNNGVVDDSQLPKDRFSAERLKGVDSTLKIQPAKLEDSAVYLCASSLDRESKAFFGQGTRLTVV.

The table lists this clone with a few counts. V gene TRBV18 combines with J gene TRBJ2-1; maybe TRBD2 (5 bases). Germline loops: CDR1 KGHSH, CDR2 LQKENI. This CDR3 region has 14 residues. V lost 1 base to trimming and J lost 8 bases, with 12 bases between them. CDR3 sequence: CASSPQGARDEQFF. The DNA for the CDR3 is TGTGCCAGCTCACCACAGGGAGCACGGGATGAGCAGTTCTTC.

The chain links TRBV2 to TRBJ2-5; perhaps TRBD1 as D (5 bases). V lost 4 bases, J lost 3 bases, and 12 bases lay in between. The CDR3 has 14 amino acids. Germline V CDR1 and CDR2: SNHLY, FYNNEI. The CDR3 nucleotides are TGTGCCAGCAGTGCCGATAGGGGCGAAGAGACCCAGTACTTC. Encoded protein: CASSADRGEETQYF.

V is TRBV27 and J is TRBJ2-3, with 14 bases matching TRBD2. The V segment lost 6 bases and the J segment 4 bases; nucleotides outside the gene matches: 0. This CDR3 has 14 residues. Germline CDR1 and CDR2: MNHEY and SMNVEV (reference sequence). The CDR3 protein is CASRGLAGADTQYF. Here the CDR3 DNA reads TGTGCCAGCAGGGGACTAGCGGGAGCAGATACGCAGTATTTT.

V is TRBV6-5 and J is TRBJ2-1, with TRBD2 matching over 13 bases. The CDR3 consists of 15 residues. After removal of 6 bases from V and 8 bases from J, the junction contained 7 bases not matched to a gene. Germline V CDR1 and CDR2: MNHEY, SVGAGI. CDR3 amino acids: CASSVRLAGGHEQFF. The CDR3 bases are TGTGCCAGCAGCGTTAGACTAGCGGGAGGCCATGAGCAGTTCTTC.

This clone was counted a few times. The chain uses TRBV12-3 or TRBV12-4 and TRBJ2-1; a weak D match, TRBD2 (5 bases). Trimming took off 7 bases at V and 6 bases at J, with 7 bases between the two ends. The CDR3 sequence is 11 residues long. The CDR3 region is CASTEANEQFF. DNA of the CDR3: TGTGCCAGCACGGAGGCCAATGAGCAGTTCTTC.

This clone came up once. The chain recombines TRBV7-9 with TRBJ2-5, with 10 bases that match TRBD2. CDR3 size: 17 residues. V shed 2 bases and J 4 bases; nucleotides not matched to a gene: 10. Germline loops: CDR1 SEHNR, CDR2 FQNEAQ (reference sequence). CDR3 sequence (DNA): TGTGCCAGCAGCTTAAAACTAGCGGGGTGGGTTGGAGAGACCCAGTACTTC. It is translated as CASSLKLAGWVGETQYF.

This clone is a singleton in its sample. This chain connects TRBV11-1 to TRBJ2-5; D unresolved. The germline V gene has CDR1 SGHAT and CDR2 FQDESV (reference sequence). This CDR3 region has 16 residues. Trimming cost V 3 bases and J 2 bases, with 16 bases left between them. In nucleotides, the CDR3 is TGTGCCAGCAGCTTCGGTGTTACTCCTCCTCAAGAGACCCAGTACTTC. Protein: CASSFGVTPPQETQYF.

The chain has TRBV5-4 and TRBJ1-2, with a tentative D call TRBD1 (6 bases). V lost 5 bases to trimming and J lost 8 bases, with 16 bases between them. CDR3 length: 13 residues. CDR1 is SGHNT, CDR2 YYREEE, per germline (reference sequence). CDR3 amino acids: CASRPNRARGYTF. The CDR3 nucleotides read TGTGCCAGCAGGCCGAACAGGGCCAGGGGCTACACCTTC.